This entry lists 27 T cell receptor beta chains sequenced from one sample in a study of blood T cell repertoires in COVID-19. This table comes from immunoSEQ multiplex PCR, and its TCRdb copy is limited to in-frame clones, with some not included. The sample lists roughly 250,000 clones; about nine tenths were seen once. The sample taken for sequencing was PBMCs or T cells enriched from blood (not recorded which). Every receptor here comes from a young woman who had recovered from COVID-19.

CDR3 DNA: TGTGCCAGCAGAGTAGCGGACAATGAGCAGTTCTTC. Translation gives CASRVADNEQFF. The chain is built from TRBV27 and TRBJ2-1, with a possible D match to TRBD2 (6 bases). The CDR3 contains 12 residues. CDR1 is MNHEY, CDR2 SMNVEV, per germline (reference sequence). V gave up 6 bases and J gave up 5 bases, with 8 bases separating them.

This clone was seen only a few times. The gene calls are TRBV5-4 and TRBJ1-2, with 9 bases aligning to TRBD1. The ends lost 1 base at V and 1 base at J; junction bases unmatched: 5. There are 16 residues in the CDR3. Per the germline V gene, CDR1 is SGHNT and CDR2 is YYREEE (reference sequence). CDR3 residues: CASSLFRTGDNYGYTF. Written as DNA, the CDR3 is TGTGCCAGCAGCTTGTTCCGGACAGGGGATAACTATGGCTACACCTTC.

The chain recombines TRBV4-1 with TRBJ2-7, with a possible D match to TRBD1 (5 bases). The V and J ends lost 5 bases and 3 bases respectively, with 14 bases between them. The CDR3 has 14 amino acids. CDR1 MGHRA and CDR2 YSYEKL come from the germline V gene. CDR3 sequence reads: CASSRGTNLYEQYF. The CDR3 DNA is TGCGCCAGCAGCAGGGGTACCAATCTCTACGAGCAGTACTTC.

This sequence joins TRBV28 and TRBJ1-5; D is ambiguous. The CDR3 covers 15 residues. V lost 1 base to trimming and J lost 5 bases, with 12 bases between them. The germline gives CDR1 MDHEN, CDR2 SYDVKM. CDR3 DNA: TGTGCCAGCAGTTTATTACAGAATCTGGATCAGCCCCAGCATTTT. It encodes CASSLLQNLDQPQHF.

The chain has TRBV11-2 and TRBJ1-1; D is unclear. Deletions cut 0 bases from V and 1 base from J, with 18 bases between. The CDR3 is 18 amino acids. CDR1 is SGHAT, CDR2 FQNNGV, per germline. Here the CDR3 reads CASSLDPGSESRNTEAFF. The CDR3 bases are TGTGCCAGCAGCTTAGATCCGGGATCAGAGAGCCGGAACACTGAAGCTTTCTTT.

The chain couples TRBV5-1 to TRBJ2-1; 7 nucleotides line up with TRBD2. The V gene's germline CDR1 is SGHRS and CDR2 YFSETQ. The CDR3 spans 12 residues. After removal of 4 bases from V and 10 bases from J, the junction contained 5 bases not matched to a gene. The CDR3 DNA is TGCGCCAGCAGCCCACTGGGGGGGGAGCAGTTCTTC. Amino acids: CASSPLGGEQFF.

This clone was recorded only once. The chain has TRBV7-9 and TRBJ2-6, with a possible D match to TRBD1 (6 bases). The germline V gene has CDR1 SEHNR and CDR2 FQNEAQ (reference sequence). V was cut by 6 bases and J by 11 bases, with 14 bases left in between. CDR3 length equals 13 residues. This CDR3 reads CASSSNNRDVLTF. The CDR3 DNA reads as TGTGCCAGCAGTTCCAATAACAGGGACGTCCTGACTTTC.

The chain uses TRBV2 and TRBJ1-5; TRBD1 is a possible D gene (5 bases). V lost 10 bases and J 4 bases, leaving 17 bases between the germline ends. From germline, CDR1 is SNHLY and CDR2 FYNNEI. The CDR3 loop spans 14 amino acids. The CDR3 loop is CATGGEAENQPQHF. DNA for the CDR3: TGTGCCACCGGGGGGGAGGCAGAAAATCAGCCCCAGCATTTT.

This chain connects TRBV10-3 to TRBJ2-3; D is uncertain. Germline CDR1 ENHRY, CDR2 SYGVKD. The CDR3 covers 14 residues. Trimming removed 7 bases from V and 1 base from J, with 12 bases in between. Here the CDR3 reads CAIKSYTRTDTQYF. DNA for the CDR3: TGTGCCATCAAAAGTTACACGCGCACAGATACGCAGTATTTT.

The chain uses TRBV3-1 (or the pseudogene TRBV3-2) and TRBJ2-3; 11 positions agree with TRBD2. The germline CDR1 and CDR2 sequences are LGHDT and YNNKEL (reference sequence). The CDR3 has 16 residues. The CDR3 coding sequence is TGTGAAAGTAGCGGGAGGGCACAAAACCTCACAGATACGCAGTATTTT. Translated: CESSGRAQNLTDTQYF.

This sequence joins TRBV7-8 and TRBJ2-7; the match to TRBD1 covers 9 bases. CDR1 SGHVS and CDR2 FQNEAQ come from the germline V gene. CDR3 length: 14 amino acids. V lost 5 bases and J lost 3; bases outside the gene matches: 5. Here the CDR3 DNA reads TGTGCCAGCAGCACGGACAGGGGTTACTACGAGCAGTACTTC. Encoded protein: CASSTDRGYYEQYF.

The rearrangement joins TRBV7-9 to TRBJ2-2; possible D gene TRBD1, 6 bases. The CDR3 spans 18 residues. Germline CDR1 is SEHNR and CDR2 is FQNEAQ (reference sequence). V lost 2 bases, J lost 0 bases, and 16 bases lay in between. The CDR3 here is CASSLTQGPRANTGELFF. CDR3 in DNA: TGTGCCAGCAGCTTAACGCAGGGGCCGCGAGCGAACACCGGGGAGCTGTTTTTT.

The DNA of the CDR3 is TGTGCCAGCAGTGGTCCCTATTACAATGAGCAGTTCTTC. Amino acids: CASSGPYYNEQFF. The J gene is TRBJ2-1, the V gene TRBV2; no definite D call. CDR1 and CDR2 from the germline V gene are SNHLY and FYNNEI. V was trimmed by 4 bases and J by 4 bases, leaving 8 bases between them. The CDR3 covers 13 residues.

CDR3 loop: CSASSGQEISYEQYF. The CDR3 DNA sequence: TGCAGTGCTAGTTCAGGGCAGGAAATCTCCTACGAGCAGTACTTC. The V gene is TRBV20-1, the J gene TRBJ2-7; D is possibly TRBD1 (5 bases). The V end was cut by 3 bases, the J end by 0 bases, with 15 bases between. The length of the CDR3 is 15 residues. Germline lookup yields CDR1 DFQATT and CDR2 SNEGSKA (reference sequence).

This sequence joins TRBV27 and TRBJ2-7; TRBD1 matches at 7 bases. Germline-derived CDR1 and CDR2 are MNHEY and SMNVEV (reference sequence). V was pared by 5 bases and J by 3 bases, with 16 bases of the junction left unmatched. This CDR3 contains 17 residues. The CDR3 here is CASSPQKGASHFYEQYF. In DNA, the CDR3 is TGTGCCAGCAGTCCCCAAAAGGGGGCGAGCCATTTCTACGAGCAGTACTTC.

This chain links TRBV3-1 (or the pseudogene TRBV3-2) with TRBJ2-5; the match to TRBD2 covers 10 bases. Germline V gene sequence: CDR1 LGHDT, CDR2 YNNKEL (reference sequence). V lost 8 bases, J lost 5 bases, and 8 bases stayed unmatched. The CDR3 is 14 amino acids. The CDR3 region has the DNA TGTGCCAGCTCAGCGGGGGGGCGAGTGGAGACCCAGTACTTC. This sequence encodes CASSAGGRVETQYF.

The chain has TRBV7-9 and TRBJ1-2; D is unresolved. The CDR3 totals 15 residues. The V end was cut by 1 base, the J end by 2 bases, with 11 bases between. The V gene's germline CDR1 is SEHNR and CDR2 FQNEAQ (reference sequence). This chain's CDR3 is CASSLDPVRNYGYTF. CDR3 nucleotide sequence: TGTGCCAGCAGCTTAGATCCCGTCAGAAACTATGGCTACACCTTC.

This clone occurred once. This CDR3 reads CASLTNRGEKLFF. CDR3 nucleotide sequence: TGTGCCAGTCTTACCAACAGGGGTGAAAAACTGTTTTTT. This chain links TRBV19 with TRBJ1-4; TRBD1 matches at 7 bases. Germline V gives CDR1 LNHDA, CDR2 SQIVND (reference sequence). CDR3 size: 13 residues. The V gene end was trimmed by 8 bases and the J gene end by 7 bases; junction bases not matched to a gene: 7.

The chain is built from TRBV7-2 and TRBJ2-4; D perhaps matches TRBD1 (6 bases). This CDR3 comprises 17 residues. Germline loops: CDR1 SGHTA, CDR2 FQGNSA. V lost 5 bases, J lost 2 bases, and 19 bases lay in between. The CDR3 here is CASSLRPPTGSKNIQYF. Here the CDR3 DNA reads TGTGCCAGCAGCCTCAGACCACCTACAGGGTCCAAAAACATTCAGTACTTC.

This CDR3 is CASSLTGGLNTEAFF. The CDR3 DNA reads TGTGCCAGCTCTTTAACAGGGGGACTGAACACTGAAGCTTTCTTT. V gene TRBV7-9 combines with J gene TRBJ1-1; 8 bases line up with TRBD1. Germline lookup yields CDR1 SEHNR and CDR2 FQNEAQ (reference sequence). This CDR3 is 15 amino acids long. V was pared by 8 bases and J by 0 bases, with 8 bases of the junction left unmatched.

The table lists this clone with a few counts. The V gene is TRBV28, the J gene TRBJ2-7; TRBD2 might be the D (6 bases). V was cut by 3 bases and J by 2 bases, with 20 bases left in between. The CDR3 totals 17 residues. CDR1 MDHEN and CDR2 SYDVKM come from the germline V gene. CDR3 region: CASSLGLRGTGTYEQYF. CDR3 sequence (DNA): TGTGCCAGCAGTTTGGGGCTTCGCGGGACCGGCACCTACGAGCAGTACTTC.

The genes are TRBV10-3 and TRBJ2-2; 12 nucleotides match TRBD2. V shed 6 bases, J shed 5 bases, and the junction held 4 bases outside the gene matches. Germline CDR1 is ENHRY and CDR2 is SYGVKD. This CDR3 has 15 amino acids. The CDR3 region is CAIRTGTSGTGELFF. DNA for the CDR3: TGTGCCATCAGGACCGGGACTAGCGGGACCGGGGAGCTGTTTTTT.

This chain connects TRBV5-1 to TRBJ2-4; TRBD2 might be the D (5 bases). CDR1 SGHRS and CDR2 YFSETQ come from the germline V gene. V was shortened by 0 bases and J by 6 bases, with 7 bases between the two germline ends. This CDR3 comprises 13 residues. The CDR3 coding sequence is TGCGCCAGCAGCTTGGGTGGAGGAAACATTCAGTACTTC. Protein: CASSLGGGNIQYF.

The V and J genes are TRBV7-9 and TRBJ1-6; no clear D gene. This CDR3 contains 13 residues. Looked up from germline, CDR1 is SEHNR and CDR2 is FQNEAQ (reference sequence). With 6 bases removed from V and 10 bases from J, the gap between germline ends came to 13 bases. The CDR3 is CASSFLTISPLHF. For the CDR3, the DNA is TGTGCCAGCAGTTTCTTGACTATCTCACCCCTCCACTTT. The whole variable domain, remainder taken from reference TRBV7-9 and TRBJ1-6, is DTGVSQNPRHKITKRGQNVTFRCDPISEHNRLYWYRQTLGQGPEFLTYFQNEAQLEKSRLLSDRFSAERPKGSFSTLEIQRTEQGDSAMYLCASSFLTISPLHFGNGTRLTVT.

J is TRBJ1-1 and V is TRBV9; unclear D gene. The germline V and J ends were trimmed by 4 bases and 7 bases, with 17 bases remaining between them. CDR3 length equals 14 residues. The germline V gene has CDR1 SGDLS and CDR2 YYNGEE. CDR3 residues: CASSPLVEASEAFF. The DNA for the CDR3 is TGTGCCAGCAGCCCCCTGGTGGAGGCGAGTGAAGCTTTCTTT.

This clone was observed once. This chain connects TRBV5-6 to TRBJ2-5, with a tentative D call TRBD2 (6 bases). The germline gives CDR1 SGHDT, CDR2 YYEEEE. The CDR3 runs 14 residues. Between the trimmed V and J ends, which lost 5 bases and 5 bases, there was a span of 16 bases. The CDR3 here is CASSPGTRYETQYF. Written as DNA, the CDR3 is TGTGCCAGCAGTCCCGGGACTCGCTATGAGACCCAGTACTTC.

This rearrangement joins TRBV9 to TRBJ1-1; unclear D gene. CDR1 is SGDLS, CDR2 YYNGEE, per germline. Trimming took 0 bases from V and 8 from J, leaving 11 bases between them. The CDR3 is 13 residues long. DNA for the CDR3: TGTGCCAGCAGCGTAGCTCTGGCATCAGAAGCTTTCTTT. Translated, it gives CASSVALASEAFF.